This paragraph covers one T cell receptor beta chain sequence. This specimen belongs to a study of cytomegalovirus exposure and HLA in healthy donors. In the PCR, 60 Vbeta and 13 Jbeta primers were used. Here immunoSEQ multiplex PCR was the method, and the copy in TCRdb shows in-frame clones only, minus some. In the table there are 150,000 to 200,000 clones, about 77% of which are singletons. This CDR3 region has 15 residues. Germline V gives CDR1 SEHNR, CDR2 FQNEAQ (reference sequence). After removal of 10 bases from V and 0 bases from J, the junction contained 7 bases not matched to a gene. The genes are TRBV7-9 and TRBJ1-1, with 11 positions matching TRBD1. Material for sequencing was PBMCs. This receptor was taken from a man aged 18 to 35 in good health and CMV-seropositive. CDR3 sequence: CATERTGGLNTEAFF. DNA of the CDR3: TGTGCCACCGAAAGGACAGGGGGCTTGAACACTGAAGCTTTCTTT.